This T cell receptor (beta chain) was observed in a study of T cell responses to AZD1222 COVID-19 vaccine. Here immunoSEQ multiplex PCR was the method, and the copy in TCRdb shows in-frame clones only, minus some. The table records about 150,000 clones, roughly nine tenths of them present only once. About this clone itself: Its matching antigen is unknown.

Study findings and constraints: White British donors predominated, females outnumbered males, and clonal diversity was possibly underestimated. When two AZD1222 doses had been given, Spike-specific TCR breadth and depth rose. Repertoire collection took place solely once the T cell response had peaked. Among vaccine-associated CD4 TCRs, coverage spanned spike, with dominance at 160-218 and 743-854.

CDR3 size: 14 residues. Trimming cost V 7 bases and J 3 bases, with 16 bases left between them. CDR1 is MRHNA and CDR2 is SNTAGT in the germline V gene. The receptor was derived from an adult who had recovered from COVID-19. The chain combines TRBV6-4 with TRBJ2-7; D gene unclear. The sequenced sample was peripheral blood, obtained after recovery from COVID-19. CDR3 amino acids: CASTKGRKVYEQYF. The DNA for the CDR3 is TGTGCCAGCACCAAAGGCAGGAAGGTCTACGAGCAGTACTTC.